This is a list of T cell receptor beta chains from one sample in a study of blood T cell repertoires in COVID-19. The assay was immunoSEQ multiplex PCR, and TCRdb's table has in-frame clones only and misses some. The profile shows about 180,000 clones, 85% to 90% of them singletons. The sample was peripheral blood. These receptors were collected from a person aged 70 to 85 with COVID-19, enrolled during active disease. Each CDR3 is given with its conserved first and last residue. Each record gives: V gene, D gene, clone size, J gene, CDR3 protein, CDR3 DNA. A D gene is named only where the DNA matches it firmly. Clone size is stated in some rows and not others, as once, few, many or a class when expanded.

V: TRBV18; D: TRBD1; size: NA; J: TRBJ1-4; CDR3: CASSDRAATNEKLFF; DNA: TGTGCCAGCTCGGACAGGGCCGCAACTAATGAAAAACTGTTTTTT
V: TRBV6-6; D: NA; size: NA; J: TRBJ1-5; CDR3: CASSYREVWQPQHF; DNA: TGTGCCAGCAGTTACCGCGAAGTTTGGCAGCCCCAGCATTTT
V: TRBV4-2; D: TRBD2; size: NA; J: TRBJ2-3; CDR3: CASSQEREPGADTQYF; DNA: TGTGCCAGCAGCCAAGAGCGGGAGCCTGGGGCAGATACGCAGTATTTT
V: TRBV5-4; D: NA; size: many; J: TRBJ2-7; CDR3: CASSLRTWSDTYEQYF; DNA: TGTGCCAGCAGCCTTCGGACATGGAGCGATACCTACGAGCAGTACTTC
V: TRBV4-3; D: NA; size: NA; J: TRBJ1-6; CDR3: CASSQEAAARSPLHF; DNA: TGCGCCAGCAGCCAAGAAGCCGCGGCGCGTTCACCCCTCCACTTT
V: TRBV18; D: TRBD1; size: NA; J: TRBJ2-7; CDR3: CASSPGQGLGEQYF; DNA: TGTGCCAGCTCACCGGGACAGGGTTTGGGCGAGCAGTACTTC
V: TRBV7-9; D: TRBD1; size: NA; J: TRBJ1-6; CDR3: CASSRLGTANSPLHF; DNA: TGTGCCAGCAGCCGCCTAGGGACAGCTAATTCACCCCTCCACTTT
V: TRBV6-5; D: NA; size: NA; J: TRBJ1-2; CDR3: CASSYGDRSAYGYTF; DNA: TGTGCCAGCAGTTACGGAGACAGGTCCGCCTATGGCTACACCTTC
V: TRBV19; D: NA; size: NA; J: TRBJ1-1; CDR3: CASSIGKGWEAFF; DNA: TGTGCCAGTAGTATTGGTAAGGGGTGGGAAGCTTTCTTT
V: TRBV10-3; D: NA; size: NA; J: TRBJ2-7; CDR3: CAISAGTYEQYF; DNA: TGTGCCATCAGTGCAGGAACCTACGAGCAGTACTTC
V: TRBV25-1; D: NA; size: NA; J: TRBJ1-1; CDR3: CASSGTFGRAFF; DNA: TGTGCCAGCAGTGGGACCTTTGGGAGGGCTTTCTTT
V: TRBV6-6; D: NA; size: NA; J: TRBJ1-3; CDR3: CASSHGIGRSGNTIYF; DNA: TGTGCCAGCAGTCACGGGATCGGTCGCTCTGGAAACACCATATATTTT
V: TRBV27; D: TRBD1; size: once; J: TRBJ1-5; CDR3: CASSGGTGGNQPQHF; DNA: TGTGCCAGCAGTGGTGGGACAGGGGGCAATCAGCCCCAGCATTTT
V: TRBV21-1; D: NA; size: NA; J: TRBJ2-5; CDR3: CASSKAIRTQAHQETQYF; DNA: TGTGCCAGCAGCAAAGCCATAAGGACACAGGCACACCAAGAGACCCAGTACTTC
V: TRBV4-2; D: TRBD1; size: once; J: TRBJ1-6; CDR3: CASSQFMGGQGISPLHF; DNA: TGTGCCAGCAGCCAATTCATGGGGGGACAGGGAATTTCACCCCTCCACTTT
V: TRBV3-1/TRBV3-2; D: TRBD2; size: NA; J: TRBJ2-2; CDR3: CASSQDGGGGATGELFF; DNA: TGTGCCAGCAGCCAAGACGGCGGCGGGGGGGCCACCGGGGAGCTGTTTTTT
V: TRBV28; D: NA; size: NA; J: TRBJ1-5; CDR3: CASTLPNQPQHF; DNA: TGTGCCAGCACTCTCCCCAATCAGCCCCAGCATTTT
V: TRBV13; D: NA; size: NA; J: TRBJ1-1; CDR3: CASSFSGANTEAFF; DNA: TGTGCCAGCAGCTTCTCAGGGGCGAACACTGAAGCTTTCTTT
V: TRBV14; D: TRBD2; size: NA; J: TRBJ2-3; CDR3: CASSPGGSTDTQYF; DNA: TGTGCCAGCAGCCCGGGGGGAAGCACAGATACGCAGTATTTT
V: TRBV10-3; D: TRBD1; size: NA; J: TRBJ2-1; CDR3: CAISPDRGFSNEQFF; DNA: TGTGCCATCAGTCCCGACAGGGGGTTCTCCAATGAGCAGTTCTTC
V: TRBV7-2; D: TRBD1; size: NA; J: TRBJ2-1; CDR3: CASSPRQGGLNNEQFF; DNA: TGTGCCAGCAGCCCAAGACAGGGGGGGTTGAACAATGAGCAGTTCTTC
V: TRBV5-1; D: NA; size: once; J: TRBJ1-3; CDR3: CASSLEGRAGNTIYF; DNA: TGCGCCAGCAGCTTGGAGGGCAGGGCTGGAAACACCATATATTTT
V: TRBV7-6; D: TRBD2; size: NA; J: TRBJ2-2; CDR3: CASSFRLAGPTGELFF; DNA: TGTGCCAGCAGCTTTAGACTAGCGGGACCCACCGGGGAGCTGTTTTTT
V: TRBV7-6; D: NA; size: NA; J: TRBJ2-2; CDR3: CASSLERLSTGELFF; DNA: TGTGCCAGCAGCTTAGAGCGGTTATCCACCGGGGAGCTGTTTTTT
V: TRBV9; D: NA; size: NA; J: TRBJ1-3; CDR3: CASSLPGKAGNTIYF; DNA: TGTGCCAGCAGCCTACCAGGGAAGGCGGGAAACACCATATATTTT
V: TRBV19; D: NA; size: NA; J: TRBJ1-5; CDR3: CASNLRVSQPQHF; DNA: TGTGCCAGTAACCTCCGCGTCTCTCAGCCCCAGCATTTT
V: TRBV19; D: NA; size: NA; J: TRBJ1-3; CDR3: CASTKTVTGNTIYF; DNA: TGTGCCAGTACCAAAACAGTAACCGGAAACACCATATATTTT
V: TRBV5-4; D: NA; size: NA; J: TRBJ1-4; CDR3: CASSSGSLNEKLFF; DNA: TGTGCCAGCAGCTCCGGGAGCCTTAATGAAAAACTGTTTTTT
V: TRBV28; D: TRBD2; size: NA; J: TRBJ2-5; CDR3: CASRPGGGYQETQYF; DNA: TGTGCCAGCCGCCCGGGCGGGGGGTACCAAGAGACCCAGTACTTC
V: TRBV13; D: TRBD1; size: NA; J: TRBJ2-2; CDR3: CASRPTWDRDVGELFF; DNA: TGTGCCAGCAGACCTACCTGGGACAGGGACGTCGGGGAGCTGTTTTTT
V: TRBV27; D: TRBD1; size: NA; J: TRBJ1-6; CDR3: CASSMTGTGFGNSPLHF; DNA: TGTGCCAGCAGTATGACCGGGACAGGGTTCGGTAATTCACCCCTCCACTTT
V: TRBV6-1; D: NA; size: NA; J: TRBJ2-5; CDR3: CASSEFWQGIEETQYF; DNA: TGTGCCAGCAGTGAATTTTGGCAGGGAATAGAAGAGACCCAGTACTTC
V: TRBV2; D: NA; size: NA; J: TRBJ1-2; CDR3: CASPLPGYGYTF; DNA: TGTGCCAGCCCTTTGCCCGGCTATGGCTACACCTTC
V: TRBV5-4; D: TRBD2; size: NA; J: TRBJ2-1; CDR3: CASSPKLGTSRANEQFF; DNA: TGTGCCAGCAGCCCAAAACTAGGGACTAGCCGGGCCAATGAGCAGTTCTTC
V: TRBV28; D: TRBD1; size: NA; J: TRBJ1-2; CDR3: CASRGDSYYGYTF; DNA: TGTGCCAGCAGGGGGGACAGTTACTATGGCTACACCTTC
V: TRBV19; D: TRBD1; size: NA; J: TRBJ2-3; CDR3: CASSGQVTSTDTQYF; DNA: TGTGCCAGTAGCGGACAGGTGACTAGCACAGATACGCAGTATTTT
V: TRBV9; D: NA; size: NA; J: TRBJ1-5; CDR3: CASSATALNQPQHF; DNA: TGTGCCAGCAGCGCCACTGCTCTAAATCAGCCCCAGCATTTT
V: TRBV5-5; D: NA; size: NA; J: TRBJ1-1; CDR3: CASSLRTGGTEAFF; DNA: TGTGCCAGCAGCTTAAGGACCGGGGGCACTGAAGCTTTCTTT
V: TRBV27; D: TRBD2; size: NA; J: TRBJ2-1; CDR3: CASSYTGTRINEQFF; DNA: TGTGCCAGCAGTTATACCGGGACTAGAATAAATGAGCAGTTCTTC
V: TRBV3-1/TRBV3-2; D: TRBD2; size: NA; J: TRBJ2-1; CDR3: CASSPEAASGGNEQFF; DNA: TGTGCCAGCAGCCCCGAGGCGGCTAGCGGGGGCAATGAGCAGTTCTTC
V: TRBV4-3; D: NA; size: NA; J: TRBJ1-4; CDR3: CASSQEANRDYNEKLFF; DNA: TGCGCCAGCAGCCAAGAGGCCAACAGGGACTATAATGAAAAACTGTTTTTT
V: TRBV6-5; D: TRBD1; size: NA; J: TRBJ2-5; CDR3: CASSYPGQGGETQYF; DNA: TGTGCCAGCAGTTACCCTGGACAGGGCGGTGAGACCCAGTACTTC
V: TRBV23-1; D: TRBD1; size: NA; J: TRBJ2-7; CDR3: CASSHFRDRSPEQYF; DNA: TGCGCCAGCAGTCATTTCAGGGACAGGTCGCCAGAGCAGTACTTC
V: TRBV5-1; D: TRBD1; size: NA; J: TRBJ2-3; CDR3: CASSPGTDTDTQYF; DNA: TGCGCCAGCAGCCCCGGGACAGACACAGATACGCAGTATTTT
V: TRBV5-4; D: NA; size: NA; J: TRBJ2-5; CDR3: CASSYDRQETQYF; DNA: TGTGCCAGCAGCTACGACAGGCAAGAGACCCAGTACTTC
V: TRBV3-1/TRBV3-2; D: NA; size: NA; J: TRBJ1-5; CDR3: CASSQDLRSEALNQPQHF; DNA: TGTGCCAGCAGCCAAGATTTGAGGTCGGAAGCTCTCAATCAGCCCCAGCATTTT